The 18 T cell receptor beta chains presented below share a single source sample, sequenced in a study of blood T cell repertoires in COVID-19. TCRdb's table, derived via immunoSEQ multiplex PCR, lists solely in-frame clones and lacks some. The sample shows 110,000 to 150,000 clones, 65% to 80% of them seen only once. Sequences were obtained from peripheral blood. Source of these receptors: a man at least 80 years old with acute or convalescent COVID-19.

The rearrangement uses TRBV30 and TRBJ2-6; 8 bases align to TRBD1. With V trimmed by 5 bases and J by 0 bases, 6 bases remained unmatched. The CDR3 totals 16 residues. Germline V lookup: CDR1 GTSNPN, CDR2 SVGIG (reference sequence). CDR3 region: CAWGGTGASGANVLTF. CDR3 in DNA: TGTGCCTGGGGCGGGACAGGAGCCTCTGGGGCCAACGTCCTGACTTTC.

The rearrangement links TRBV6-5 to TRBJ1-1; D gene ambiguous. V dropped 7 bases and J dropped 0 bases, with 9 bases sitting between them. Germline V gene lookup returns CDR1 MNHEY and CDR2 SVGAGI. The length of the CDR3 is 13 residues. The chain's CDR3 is CASMMALNTEAFF. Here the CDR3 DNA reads TGTGCCAGCATGATGGCCCTGAACACTGAAGCTTTCTTT.

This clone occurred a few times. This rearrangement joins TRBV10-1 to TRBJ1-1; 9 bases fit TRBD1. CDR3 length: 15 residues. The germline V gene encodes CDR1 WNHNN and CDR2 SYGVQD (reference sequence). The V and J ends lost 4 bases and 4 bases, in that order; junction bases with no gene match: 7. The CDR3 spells CASSALQGAPTEAFF. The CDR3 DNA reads TGCGCCAGCAGTGCCCTACAGGGGGCGCCCACTGAAGCTTTCTTT.

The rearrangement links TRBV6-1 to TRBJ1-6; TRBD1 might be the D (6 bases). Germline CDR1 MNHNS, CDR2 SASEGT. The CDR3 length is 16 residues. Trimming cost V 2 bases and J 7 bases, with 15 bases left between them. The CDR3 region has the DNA TGTGCCAGCAGTGAAAGGGGGACCTGGTCGAATTCACCCCTCCACTTT. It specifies CASSERGTWSNSPLHF.

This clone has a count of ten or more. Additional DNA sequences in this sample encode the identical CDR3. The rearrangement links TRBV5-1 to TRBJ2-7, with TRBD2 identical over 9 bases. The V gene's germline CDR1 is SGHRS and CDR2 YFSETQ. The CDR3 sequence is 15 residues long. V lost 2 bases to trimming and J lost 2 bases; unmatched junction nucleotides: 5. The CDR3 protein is CASSLISGGPYEQYF. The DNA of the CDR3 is TGCGCCAGCAGCTTAATTAGCGGGGGACCCTACGAGCAGTACTTC.

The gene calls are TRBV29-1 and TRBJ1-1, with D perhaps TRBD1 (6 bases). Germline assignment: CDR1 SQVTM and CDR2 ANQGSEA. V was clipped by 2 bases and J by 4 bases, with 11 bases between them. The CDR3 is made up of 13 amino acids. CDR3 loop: CSVEKGESTEAFF. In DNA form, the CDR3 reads TGCAGCGTTGAAAAGGGGGAGAGCACTGAAGCTTTCTTT.

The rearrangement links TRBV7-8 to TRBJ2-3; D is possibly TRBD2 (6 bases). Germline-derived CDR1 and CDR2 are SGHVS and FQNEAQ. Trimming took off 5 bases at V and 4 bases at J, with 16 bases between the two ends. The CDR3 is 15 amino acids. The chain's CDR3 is CASSKRDSLSDTQYF. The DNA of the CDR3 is TGTGCCAGCAGCAAAAGGGACTCTCTGTCAGATACGCAGTATTTT.

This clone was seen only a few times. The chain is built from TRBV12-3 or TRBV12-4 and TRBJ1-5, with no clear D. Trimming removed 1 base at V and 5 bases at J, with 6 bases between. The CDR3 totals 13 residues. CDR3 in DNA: TGTGCCAGCAGTTTAGGGGAGGATCAGCCCCAGCATTTT. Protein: CASSLGEDQPQHF.

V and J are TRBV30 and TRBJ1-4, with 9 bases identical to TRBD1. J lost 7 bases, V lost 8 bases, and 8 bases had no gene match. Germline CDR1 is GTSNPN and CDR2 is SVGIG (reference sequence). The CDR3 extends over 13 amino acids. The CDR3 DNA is TGTGCCCAGCAACAGGGGGCAGGTGAAAAACTGTTTTTT. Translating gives CAQQQGAGEKLFF.

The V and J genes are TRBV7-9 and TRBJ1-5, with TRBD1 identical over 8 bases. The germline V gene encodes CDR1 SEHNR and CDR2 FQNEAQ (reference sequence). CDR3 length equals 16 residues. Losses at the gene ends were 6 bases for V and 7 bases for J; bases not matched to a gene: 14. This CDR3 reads CASSPWTGQGVQPQHF. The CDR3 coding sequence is TGTGCCAGCAGTCCCTGGACAGGGCAAGGCGTCCAGCCCCAGCATTTT.

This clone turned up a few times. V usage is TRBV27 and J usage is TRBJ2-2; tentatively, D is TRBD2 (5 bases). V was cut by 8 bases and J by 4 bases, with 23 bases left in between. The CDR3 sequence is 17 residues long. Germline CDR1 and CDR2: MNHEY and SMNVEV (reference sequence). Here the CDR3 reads CASGGPTPTRLTGELFF. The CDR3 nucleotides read TGTGCCAGCGGAGGACCGACTCCCACCAGACTCACCGGGGAGCTGTTTTTT.

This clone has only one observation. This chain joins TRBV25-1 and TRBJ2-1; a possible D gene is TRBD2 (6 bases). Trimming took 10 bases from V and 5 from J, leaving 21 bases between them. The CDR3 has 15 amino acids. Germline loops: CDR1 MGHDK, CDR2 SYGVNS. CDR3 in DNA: TGTGCCACCCCCTCTAGACTAGACTTGGACAATGAGCAGTTCTTC. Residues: CATPSRLDLDNEQFF.

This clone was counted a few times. The CDR3 bases are TGTGCCAGCAGCTTACTGCTAGCGGCCGGGGAGCTGTTTTTT. Its translation: CASSLLLAAGELFF. The rearrangement links TRBV7-3 to TRBJ2-2, with TRBD2 matching over 7 bases. The J segment lost 6 bases and the V segment lost 2 bases, leaving 3 bases of the junction unmatched. The length of the CDR3 is 14 residues. Per the germline V gene, CDR1 is SGHTA and CDR2 is FQGTGA.

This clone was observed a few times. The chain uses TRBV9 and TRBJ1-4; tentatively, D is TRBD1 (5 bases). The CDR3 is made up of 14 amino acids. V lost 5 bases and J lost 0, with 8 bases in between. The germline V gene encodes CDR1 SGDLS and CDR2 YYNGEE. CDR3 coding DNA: TGTGCCAGCAGTACAGGACCAACTAATGAAAAACTGTTTTTT. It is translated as CASSTGPTNEKLFF.

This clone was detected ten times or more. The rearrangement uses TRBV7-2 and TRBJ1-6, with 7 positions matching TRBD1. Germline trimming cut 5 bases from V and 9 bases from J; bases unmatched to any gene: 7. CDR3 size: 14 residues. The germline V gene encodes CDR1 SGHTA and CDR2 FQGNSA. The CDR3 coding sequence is TGTGCCAGCAGCATCAGGGGGGAAGGTTCACCCCTCCACTTT. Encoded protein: CASSIRGEGSPLHF.

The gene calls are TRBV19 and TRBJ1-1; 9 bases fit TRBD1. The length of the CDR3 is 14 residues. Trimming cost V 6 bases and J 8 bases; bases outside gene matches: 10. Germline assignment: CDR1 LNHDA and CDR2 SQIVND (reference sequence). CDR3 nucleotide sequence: TGTGCCAGTAGCATCACAGGGGGCCGGGGGGAAGCTTTCTTT. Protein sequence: CASSITGGRGEAFF.

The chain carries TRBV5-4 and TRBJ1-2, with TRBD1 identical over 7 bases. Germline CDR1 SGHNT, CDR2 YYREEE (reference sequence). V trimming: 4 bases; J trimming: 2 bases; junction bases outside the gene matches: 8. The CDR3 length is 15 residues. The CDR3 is CASSPPPGQNYGYTF. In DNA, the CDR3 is TGTGCCAGCAGCCCACCTCCGGGACAGAACTATGGCTACACCTTC.

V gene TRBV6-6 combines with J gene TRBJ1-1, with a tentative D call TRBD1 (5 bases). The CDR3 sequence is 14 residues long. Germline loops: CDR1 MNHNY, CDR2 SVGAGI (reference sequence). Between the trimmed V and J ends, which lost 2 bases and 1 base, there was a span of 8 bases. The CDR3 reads CASSYGQGNTEAFF. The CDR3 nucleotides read TGTGCCAGCAGTTACGGGCAGGGGAACACTGAAGCTTTCTTT.